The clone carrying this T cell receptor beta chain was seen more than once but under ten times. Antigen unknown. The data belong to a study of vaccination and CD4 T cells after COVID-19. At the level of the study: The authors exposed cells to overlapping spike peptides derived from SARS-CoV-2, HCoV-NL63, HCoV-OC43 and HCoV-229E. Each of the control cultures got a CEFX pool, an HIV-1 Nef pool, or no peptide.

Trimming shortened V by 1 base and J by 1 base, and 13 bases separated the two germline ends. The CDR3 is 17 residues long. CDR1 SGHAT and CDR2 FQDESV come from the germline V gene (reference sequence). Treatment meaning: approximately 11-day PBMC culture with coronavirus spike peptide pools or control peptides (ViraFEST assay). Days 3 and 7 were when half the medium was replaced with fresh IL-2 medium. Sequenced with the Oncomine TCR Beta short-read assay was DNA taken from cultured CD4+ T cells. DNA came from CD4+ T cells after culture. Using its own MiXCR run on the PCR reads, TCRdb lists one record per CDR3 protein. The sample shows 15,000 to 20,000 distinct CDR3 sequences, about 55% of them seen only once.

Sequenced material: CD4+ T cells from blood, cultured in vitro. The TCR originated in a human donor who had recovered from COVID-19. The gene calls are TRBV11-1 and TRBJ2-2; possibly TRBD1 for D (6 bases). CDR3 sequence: CASSLGIDRLNTGELFF. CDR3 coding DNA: TGTGCCAGCAGCTTAGGTATCGACAGGTTGAACACCGGGGAGCTGTTTTTT.